This TCR beta chain is from a study of human T cells and chemical hapten exposure. TCRdb reanalysed the RACE reads using MiXCR and keeps one entry per CDR3 protein. The sample holds 50,000 or so distinct CDR3 sequences, 8% to 9.5% seen once. Many counts were recorded for this clonotype. Time point indicated: patch test 1, 2 weeks after DPC sensitization. Treatment of the sample: therapeutic diphenylcyclopropenone sensitization with weekly scalp DPC. The V and J ends lost 3 bases and 6 bases, in that order; junction bases with no gene match: 3. Germline V lookup: CDR1 SGHNT, CDR2 YENEEA. The CDR3 extends over 13 amino acids.

This clonotype was obtained from a woman between 45 and 65 years old with alopecia areata. Some clones in this sample may be carry-over from other donors' samples. Here the sequenced sample was whole blood, taken in connection with sensitization to the hapten diphenylcyclopropenone (DPC). This chain links TRBV11-3 with TRBJ2-7, with 9 bases matching TRBD2. The CDR3 nucleotides are TGTGCCAGCAGCTTGGGACTAGCAACCGAGCAGTACTTC. As protein: CASSLGLATEQYF. Looking up the rest from reference TRBV11-3 and TRBJ2-7 gives the full variable domain: EAGVVQSPRYKIIEKKQPVAFWCNPISGHNTLYWYLQNLGQGPELLIRYENEEAVDDSQLPKDRFSAERLKGVDSTLKIQPAELGDSAVYLCASSLGLATEQYFGPGTRLTVT.